This T cell receptor (beta chain) was identified during a study of cytomegalovirus exposure and HLA in healthy donors. The CDR3 runs to 16 residues. Germline V lookup: CDR1 MDHEN, CDR2 SYDVKM. The junction had 11 bases not matched to a gene; V was cut back by 1 base and J by 7 bases. Some clones are missing from TCRdb's copy, which holds only in-frame ones; the method was immunoSEQ multiplex PCR. This table holds 110,000 or so clones, 80% to 90% found once. Note on this clone: Its matching antigen is unknown.

Study-level findings and limits: The CMV antigen specificity of a few CMV-associated chains was confirmed through in vitro analysis. The study put some 150 TCR beta chains on its list as cytomegalovirus-associated.

This rearrangement joins TRBV28 to TRBJ1-2, with 8 bases that match TRBD1. The sample comprised PBMCs. The TCR was taken from a man aged 18 to 30 in good health and CMV-seropositive. The CDR3 protein is CASSLFNPRGQGGYTF. DNA of the CDR3: TGTGCCAGCAGTTTATTCAACCCCAGGGGGCAGGGTGGCTACACCTTC.